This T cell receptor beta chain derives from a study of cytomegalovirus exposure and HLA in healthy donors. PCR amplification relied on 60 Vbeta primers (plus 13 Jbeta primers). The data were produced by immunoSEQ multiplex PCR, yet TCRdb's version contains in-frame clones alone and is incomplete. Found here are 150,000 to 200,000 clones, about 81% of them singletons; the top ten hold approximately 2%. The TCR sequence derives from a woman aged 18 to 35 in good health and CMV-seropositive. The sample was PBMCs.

CDR3 in amino acids: CASSSGTGVTYEQYF. The CDR3 DNA reads as TGTGCCAGCAGCTCCGGGACAGGGGTCACCTACGAGCAGTACTTC. The chain is built from TRBV7-9 and TRBJ2-7; TRBD1 matches at 10 bases. CDR1 and CDR2 (germline): SEHNR, FQNEAQ (reference sequence). The junction had 5 bases not matched to a gene; V was cut back by 4 bases and J by 2 bases. This CDR3 has 15 residues.